One and the same sample provided the 3 T cell receptor beta chains below, sequenced in a study of beta chain features in type 1 diabetes. Every bit of the isolated RNA underwent reverse transcription, so sequencing read expressed TCRB transcripts. Here immunoSEQ multiplex PCR was the method, and the copy in TCRdb shows in-frame clones only, minus some. The data show 300,000 to 350,000 clones, around 15% seen once. The source material was central memory CD4+ T cells from blood. These receptors were obtained from a man aged 25 to 45 in good health.

This clone was counted only a few times. The chain couples TRBV7-9 to TRBJ1-1; no clear D gene. This CDR3 region has 14 residues. The germline V gene encodes CDR1 SEHNR and CDR2 FQNEAQ (reference sequence). Trimming pared 5 bases from V and 2 bases from J, leaving 12 bases between. CDR3 in DNA: TGTGCCAGCAGCGAGTCTGGGCATAACACTGAAGCTTTCTTT. This sequence encodes CASSESGHNTEAFF.

This clone was observed a few times. The CDR3 nucleotides are TGTGCCAGCAGTCTCCAGTCCAACACTGAAGCTTTCTTT. Its protein product is CASSLQSNTEAFF. This rearrangement joins TRBV27 to TRBJ1-1; the D is unclear. The germline gives CDR1 MNHEY, CDR2 SMNVEV (reference sequence). Deletions cut 5 bases from V and 2 bases from J, with 9 bases between. There are 13 residues in the CDR3.

The chain recombines TRBV9 with TRBJ2-7, with unresolved D. Germline CDR1 and CDR2: SGDLS and YYNGEE. This CDR3 is 16 amino acids long. In DNA, the CDR3 is TGTGCCAGCAGCGTAGCTCCTAACGTCCCCTCCTCCGAGCAGTACGTC. Amino acids: CASSVAPNVPSSEQYV.